The 30 T cell receptor beta chains below come from one sample, sequenced in a study of CD8 T cells in Susac syndrome. Random hexamers primed reverse transcription of about 0.45 to 1 ug RNA. One entry per CDR3 protein results from TCRdb running MiXCR on the immunoSEQ multiplex PCR reads. The sample lists roughly 150,000 distinct CDR3 sequences, roughly 95% occurring once. Sequenced input: CD4+ T cells from PBMCs. Receptor source: a human donor in good health.

The rearrangement uses TRBV29-1 and TRBJ1-2, with D perhaps TRBD1 (6 bases). Germline V gene sequence: CDR1 SQVTM, CDR2 ANQGSEA. This CDR3 has 12 residues. V gave up 7 bases and J gave up 4 bases, with 13 bases separating them. The CDR3 reads CSAEQGGYGYTF. The DNA for the CDR3 is TGCAGCGCAGAACAGGGTGGCTATGGCTACACCTTC.

This clonotype has a single count. This chain uses TRBV2 with TRBJ2-3; D call uncertain. Trimming pared 1 base from V and 0 bases from J, leaving 5 bases between. There are 14 residues in the CDR3. Per germline, CDR1 SNHLY and CDR2 FYNNEI. CDR3 DNA: TGTGCCAGCAGTGAAGGGTCGAGCACAGATACGCAGTATTTT. Protein product: CASSEGSSTDTQYF.

This chain connects TRBV28 to TRBJ2-5; D ambiguous. Germline V lookup: CDR1 MDHEN, CDR2 SYDVKM. The CDR3 is 12 amino acids. Trimming left V 3 bases short and J 5 bases short, with 7 bases between. The CDR3 DNA sequence: TGTGCCAGCAGTTTCTTGTATGAGACCCAGTACTTC. Encoded protein: CASSFLYETQYF.

This clonotype has just a few counts. V usage is TRBV7-2 and J usage is TRBJ1-6; no clear D. Deletions cut 0 bases from V and 8 bases from J, with 5 bases between. This CDR3 is 13 amino acids long. Per germline, CDR1 SGHTA and CDR2 FQGNSA. Written as DNA, the CDR3 is TGTGCCAGCAGCTTAGCCCATGATTCACCCCTCCACTTT. The encoded protein is CASSLAHDSPLHF.

This clonotype was observed a single time. The V call is TRBV14, the J call TRBJ1-5, with a possible D match to TRBD1 (5 bases). CDR3 length: 17 amino acids. Trimming cost V 3 bases and J 7 bases, with 22 bases left between them. Germline V gene data show CDR1 as SGHDN and CDR2 as FVKESK. For the CDR3, the DNA is TGTGCCAGCAGCCATAGGGGTGGGCGACCTCTCCGACAGCCCCAGCATTTT. Amino acid sequence: CASSHRGGRPLRQPQHF.

The J gene is TRBJ1-1, the V gene TRBV12-3 or TRBV12-4; D not certain. The CDR3 sequence is 12 residues long. The ends were cut back, 7 bases at V and 1 base at J, with 7 bases in the middle. CDR3 DNA sequence: TGTGCCAGCAAACGTCCGAACACTGAAGCTTTCTTT. Translated: CASKRPNTEAFF.

The rearrangement joins TRBV20-1 to TRBJ2-1; 9 bases map to TRBD2. The CDR3 runs to 15 residues. The V gene's germline CDR1 is DFQATT and CDR2 SNEGSKA (reference sequence). The V and J ends lost 0 bases and 10 bases, in that order; junction bases with no gene match: 10. The CDR3 loop reads CSARDRLAGRGEQFF. In nucleotides, the CDR3 is TGCAGTGCTAGAGATCGCCTAGCGGGGAGGGGGGAGCAGTTCTTC.

The chain employs TRBV7-2 and TRBJ1-6; 9 bases align to TRBD1. This CDR3 is built from 15 residues. Germline V lookup: CDR1 SGHTA, CDR2 FQGNSA. V lost 3 bases and J lost 7; bases outside the gene matches: 4. CDR3 sequence: CASSFLTGGNSPLHF. CDR3 nucleotide sequence: TGTGCCAGCAGCTTCCTGACAGGGGGAAATTCACCCCTCCACTTT.

There are a few counts of this clonotype. This chain connects TRBV7-3 to TRBJ2-5; 7 positions agree with TRBD1. This CDR3 spans 13 amino acids. J gave up 5 bases and V 5 bases, and 5 bases lay outside the gene matches. Germline V gives CDR1 SGHTA, CDR2 FQGTGA. The CDR3 protein is CASSRGQLETQYF. The CDR3 nucleotides are TGTGCCAGCAGCCGGGGACAGTTGGAGACCCAGTACTTC.

This clonotype appeared a single time. The genes are TRBV20-1 and TRBJ2-3, with D hard to call. Germline loops: CDR1 DFQATT, CDR2 SNEGSKA (reference sequence). Trimming removed 5 bases at V and 3 bases at J, with 15 bases between. CDR3 size: 14 residues. The CDR3 protein is CSASPGGRTDTQYF. The CDR3 coding sequence is TGCAGTGCTTCCCCAGGCGGTCGGACAGATACGCAGTATTTT.

This chain uses TRBV19 with TRBJ2-1; D is perhaps TRBD2 (6 bases). The germline V gene encodes CDR1 LNHDA and CDR2 SQIVND (reference sequence). CDR3 size: 15 residues. V lost 3 bases, J lost 0 bases, and 9 bases lay in between. The CDR3: CASSISTSSYNEQFF. CDR3 bases: TGTGCCAGTAGTATTTCGACTAGCTCCTACAATGAGCAGTTCTTC.

The V and J genes are TRBV20-1 and TRBJ2-5; 13 nucleotides line up with TRBD2. J gave up 5 bases and V 1 base, and 7 bases lay outside the gene matches. Germline CDR1 is DFQATT and CDR2 is SNEGSKA (reference sequence). CDR3 length: 16 amino acids. The CDR3 DNA sequence: TGCAGTGCTAGAGGACTAGCGGGGGGACGGGACGAGACCCAGTACTTC. Residues: CSARGLAGGRDETQYF.

The chain has TRBV12-3 or TRBV12-4 and TRBJ2-3, with D maybe TRBD1 (5 bases). V dropped 5 bases and J dropped 0 bases, with 12 bases sitting between them. The length of the CDR3 is 15 residues. The DNA for the CDR3 is TGTGCCAGCAGTCGCAGGGTTACTAGCACAGATACGCAGTATTTT. Translation gives CASSRRVTSTDTQYF.

The chain joins TRBV4-1 to TRBJ1-6; D unresolved. The germline V gene has CDR1 MGHRA and CDR2 YSYEKL. Deletions cut 0 bases from V and 8 bases from J, with 17 bases between. This CDR3 is 17 amino acids long. CDR3 nucleotides: TGCGCCAGCAGCCAAGACTCTCGGCAAGGCCAATATTCACCCCTCCACTTT. The encoded protein is CASSQDSRQGQYSPLHF.

The chain uses TRBV7-2 and TRBJ1-2; D is perhaps TRBD1 (6 bases). Germline CDR1 reads SGHTA; CDR2 reads FQGNSA. The CDR3 length is 13 residues. The V gene lost 5 bases and the J gene lost 6 bases, with 13 bases spanning the gap. DNA for the CDR3: TGTGCCAGCAGCCCCGGCAGGGGCCATGGCTACACCTTC. Its translation: CASSPGRGHGYTF.

V usage is TRBV15 and J usage is TRBJ1-4; possible D gene TRBD1, 6 bases. Trimming cost V 7 bases and J 3 bases, with 12 bases left between them. CDR1 LNHNV and CDR2 YYDKDF come from the germline V gene (reference sequence). The CDR3 has 14 residues. This CDR3 reads CATKGGRANEKLFF. The CDR3 nucleotides are TGTGCCACCAAAGGGGGGAGAGCTAATGAAAAACTGTTTTTT. The full variable domain, completed using reference TRBV15 and TRBJ1-4, is DAMVIQNPRYQVTQFGKPVTLSCSQTLNHNVMYWYQQKSSQAPKLLFHYYDKDFNNEADTPDNFQSRRPNTSFCFLDIRSPGLGDTAMYLCATKGGRANEKLFFGSGTQLSVL.

The chain uses TRBV27 and TRBJ2-7; D possibly matches TRBD1 or TRBD2 (5 bases each). Germline V gene lookup returns CDR1 MNHEY and CDR2 SMNVEV (reference sequence). The germline V and J ends were trimmed by 2 bases and 9 bases, with 20 bases remaining between them. The CDR3 length is 15 residues. CDR3 loop: CASSLRDGTILGQYF. In DNA, the CDR3 is TGTGCCAGCAGTTTAAGGGACGGGACCATACTCGGGCAGTACTTC.

The chain links TRBV9 to TRBJ2-1, with 12 nucleotides matching TRBD2. Germline CDR1 reads SGDLS; CDR2 reads YYNGEE. V lost 2 bases and J lost 7; bases outside the gene matches: 4. CDR3 size: 15 residues. The CDR3 sequence: CASSVGTSGWNEQFF. The CDR3 DNA is TGTGCCAGCAGCGTCGGGACTAGCGGGTGGAATGAGCAGTTCTTC.

The sample holds a few counts of this clonotype. This chain links TRBV20-1 with TRBJ1-3; TRBD1 agrees at 8 bases. The CDR3 covers 14 residues. With V trimmed by 5 bases and J by 4 bases, 7 bases remained unmatched. Germline CDR1 DFQATT, CDR2 SNEGSKA (reference sequence). The CDR3 loop reads CSASQGAGGNTIYF. DNA of the CDR3: TGCAGTGCTTCCCAGGGGGCGGGAGGAAACACCATATATTTT.

This sequence joins TRBV29-1 and TRBJ2-7; D is possibly TRBD1 (7 bases). Per germline, CDR1 SQVTM and CDR2 ANQGSEA. Trimming shortened V by 3 bases and J by 4 bases, and 10 bases separated the two germline ends. This CDR3 spans 12 amino acids. As DNA, the CDR3 is TGCAGCGTTGATGCAGGGGGGTACGAGCAGTACTTC. The encoded protein is CSVDAGGYEQYF.

The chain uses TRBV6-5 and TRBJ1-6; no clear D gene. Germline V CDR1 and CDR2: MNHEY, SVGAGI. The CDR3 spans 16 residues. V lost 4 bases and J 9 bases, leaving 19 bases between the germline ends. In nucleotides, the CDR3 is TGTGCCAGCAGTTTTATGGGCCAGAGAGTGACTTCACCCCTCCACTTT. This sequence encodes CASSFMGQRVTSPLHF.

This chain uses TRBV6-6 with TRBJ1-2; possible D gene TRBD1, 6 bases. V gave up 6 bases and J gave up 4 bases, with 15 bases separating them. This CDR3 has 14 amino acids. The V gene's germline CDR1 is MNHNY and CDR2 SVGAGI (reference sequence). CDR3 sequence (DNA): TGTGCCAGCAGCTTTCGAACAGGGCCCTATGGCTACACCTTC. This encodes CASSFRTGPYGYTF.

The rearrangement links TRBV7-2 to TRBJ2-2, with 9 bases lining up with TRBD1. Germline values: CDR1 SGHTA, CDR2 FQGNSA. The J segment lost 5 bases and the V segment lost 3 bases, leaving 1 base of the junction unmatched. The CDR3 loop spans 14 amino acids. CDR3 amino acids: CASSFGQGTGELFF. Here the CDR3 DNA reads TGTGCCAGCAGCTTTGGACAGGGGACCGGGGAGCTGTTTTTT.

As to this clonotype: The junction and the germline gene differ at one end; a read error may be behind it. V and J are TRBV19 and TRBJ1-5, with 7 bases lining up with TRBD1. Germline-derived CDR1 and CDR2 are LNHDA and SQIVND (reference sequence). The CDR3 contains 14 residues. The CDR3 spells CASQPRQGWEPQHF. The CDR3 bases are TGTGCCAGCCAGCCACGACAGGGTTGGGAGCCCCAGCACTTT.

This chain links TRBV10-1 with TRBJ1-1; no clear D. This CDR3 has 9 amino acids. The germline gives CDR1 WNHNN, CDR2 SYGVQD (reference sequence). The CDR3 sequence is CGWCTEAFF. Here the CDR3 DNA reads TGCGGTTGGTGCACTGAAGCTTTCTTT.

The CDR3 is CASRPKRQGGNEKLFF. The DNA of the CDR3 is TGTGCCAGCAGACCTAAAAGACAGGGCGGGAATGAAAAACTGTTTTTT. The V call is TRBV12-3 or TRBV12-4, the J call TRBJ1-4, with 7 positions matching TRBD1. The length of the CDR3 is 16 residues. V gave up 6 bases and J gave up 5 bases; unmatched junction bases: 12.

This chain connects TRBV4-1 to TRBJ1-6, with 8 bases lining up with TRBD1. The germline CDR1 and CDR2 sequences are MGHRA and YSYEKL. This CDR3 comprises 17 residues. V gave up 0 bases and J gave up 8 bases; unmatched junction bases: 9. The CDR3 nucleotides are TGCGCCAGCAGCCAAGAACTTTATACAGGGGGTGATTCACCCCTCCACTTT. It encodes CASSQELYTGGDSPLHF.

The chain uses TRBV23-1 and TRBJ1-1; D uncertain. TRBV23-1 is annotated as an ORF whose role is uncertain. The ends were cut back, 4 bases at V and 4 bases at J, with 19 bases in the middle. The CDR3 has 16 amino acids. This CDR3 is CASSRARDREFTEAFF. The CDR3 DNA reads as TGCGCCAGCAGTCGGGCGCGGGATCGGGAGTTCACTGAAGCTTTCTTT.

The chain has TRBV3-1 and TRBJ1-1; D ambiguous. The germline V and J ends were trimmed by 4 bases and 4 bases, with 10 bases remaining between them. Looked up from germline, CDR1 is LGHDT and CDR2 is YNNKEL (reference sequence). The CDR3 sequence is 13 residues long. The CDR3 reads CASSPAPPTEAFF. The DNA for the CDR3 is TGTGCCAGCAGCCCGGCTCCACCCACTGAAGCTTTCTTT. Drawing the rest from reference TRBV3-1 and TRBJ1-1, the complete variable domain is DTAVSQTPKYLVTQMGNDKSIKCEQNLGHDTMYWYKQDSKKFLKIMFSYNNKELIINETVPNRFSPKSPDKAHLNLHINSLELGDSAVYFCASSPAPPTEAFFGQGTRLTVV.

This sequence joins TRBV9 and TRBJ1-1; D ambiguous. The CDR3 is 12 amino acids. Germline loops: CDR1 SGDLS, CDR2 YYNGEE. V was trimmed by 0 bases and J by 8 bases, leaving 8 bases between them. Written as DNA, the CDR3 is TGTGCCAGCAGCGTAGGTGGAGGGGAAGCTTTCTTT. Its protein is CASSVGGGEAFF.